This T cell receptor (beta chain) stems from a study of CD8 T cells in Susac syndrome. Study results and caveats: The study's TCR sequencing and HLA analysis drew on a certain number of individuals. That number was acknowledged as relatively small.

Germline CDR1 is MNHNY and CDR2 is SVGAGI (reference sequence). The CDR3 has 13 residues. The V end was cut by 7 bases, the J end by 4 bases, with 11 bases between. In the case of this clonotype: Its antigen is unknown.

Random hexamers were used to reverse transcribe about 0.5 to 1 ug of RNA. TCR beta CDR3 was amplified by immunoSEQ covering 54 Vbeta and 13 Jbeta. MiXCR, applied by TCRdb to the immunoSEQ multiplex PCR reads, yields one record per CDR3 protein. The repertoire consists of approximately 110,000 distinct CDR3 sequences, with roughly 95% occurring once and the leading ten covering more than 0.095%. Sequencing used CD4+ T cells from PBMCs. This clonotype originated in a human donor in good health. The V and J genes are TRBV6-6 and TRBJ1-3; D unresolved. This chain's CDR3 is CASILDTGNTIYF. CDR3 bases: TGTGCCAGCATCCTCGACACAGGAAACACCATATATTTT.